Listed below are T cell receptor beta chains from one sample, sequenced in a study of cytomegalovirus exposure and HLA in healthy donors. Produced via immunoSEQ multiplex PCR; TCRdb's table is partial and in-frame only. Among about 130,000 clones listed, 75% to 85% were seen once. Material: PBMCs. The receptors were gathered from a girl aged 2 to 10 in good health and CMV-seronegative. The CDR3 runs from the conserved cysteine through the conserved F or W. D genes are given only for firm matches. Size is stated for part of the rows, as once, few or many counts, or as a class when the clone is expanded.

TRBV18,.,TRBD1,TRBJ1-6,TGTGCCAGCTCACCCGGCAGGGGGAATTCACCCCTCCACTTT,CASSPGRGNSPLHF
TRBV6-4,.,.,TRBJ2-2,TGTGCCAGCGGGCAGGGGCCGACCGGGGAGCTGTTTTTT,CASGQGPTGELFF
TRBV7-2,.,.,TRBJ1-2,TGTGCCAGCAGCTTGCAATCAGGCCCTAACTATGGCTACACCTTC,CASSLQSGPNYGYTF
TRBV19,.,.,TRBJ2-2,TGTGCCAGTAGTCTGGGGGCGGGTACCGGGGAGCTGTTTTTT,CASSLGAGTGELFF
TRBV18,.,.,TRBJ2-5,TGTGCCAGCTCACCAGGTGCATTGGTAGAAACCCAGTACTTC,CASSPGALVETQYF
TRBV7-5,.,.,TRBJ1-2,TGTGTCAGAAGCTTAGCGCTTGGGGCTCCTAATGGCTACACCTTC,CVRSLALGAPNGYTF
TRBV29-1,.,.,TRBJ2-7,TGCAGCGTTGCGGGGACATGTGAGCAGTACTTC,CSVAGTCEQYF
TRBV5-6,once,.,TRBJ2-7,TGTGCCAGCAGCCACAGGAGACTCTCCTACGAGCAGTACTTC,CASSHRRLSYEQYF
TRBV25-1,.,TRBD1,TRBJ2-7,TGTGCCAGCAGTGGCGGGACAGGGGAACAGTACTTC,CASSGGTGEQYF
TRBV27,.,TRBD2,TRBJ2-3,TGTGCCAGCAGCCCGGGACTAGCGGGAGAAGATACGCAGTATTTT,CASSPGLAGEDTQYF
TRBV6-1,.,.,TRBJ2-2,TGTGCCAGCGGACTGACCGCATGGGGCACCGGGGAGCTGTTTTTT,CASGLTAWGTGELFF
TRBV6-1,.,.,TRBJ2-1,TGTGCCAGCAGTGCCTTAGCCGGCTCCTACAATGAGCAGTTCTTC,CASSALAGSYNEQFF
TRBV5-8,.,.,TRBJ2-5,TGTGCCAGCAGCACAGGCCTACAGCTCCAAGAGACCCAGTACTTC,CASSTGLQLQETQYF
TRBV27,.,.,TRBJ2-6,TGTGCCACCTCCCCCCTCTCTGGGGCCAACGTCCTGACTTTC,CATSPLSGANVLTF
TRBV5-4,.,.,TRBJ1-2,TGTGCCAGCAGCTTGGCTGGGGGCGGCTATGGCTACACCTTC,CASSLAGGGYGYTF
TRBV4-1,.,TRBD1,TRBJ1-2,TGCGCCAGCCGGGCGGGGACAGGGAGGAACTATGGCTACACCTTC,CASRAGTGRNYGYTF
TRBV18,.,.,TRBJ1-6,TGTGCCAGCTCACCAGACTCTAATTCACCCCTCCACTTT,CASSPDSNSPLHF
TRBV27,.,.,TRBJ1-2,TGTGCCAGCAGTTTAGATTCGGCCGGGATCTATGGCTACACCTTC,CASSLDSAGIYGYTF
TRBV4-3,.,.,TRBJ2-1,TGCGCCAGCAGCCACGTTCTTGGGGGGGCGATAAACAATGAGCAGTTCTTC,CASSHVLGGAINNEQFF
TRBV4-3,.,TRBD2,TRBJ2-7,TGCGCCAGCAGCCATCTCACCGGGGGGGCCTACGAGCAGTACTTC,CASSHLTGGAYEQYF
TRBV7-8,.,TRBD2,TRBJ2-5,TGTGCCAGCACCCGAGCGCGGGGACTAGGGACTCAAGAGACCCAGTACTTC,CASTRARGLGTQETQYF
TRBV5-8,.,TRBD1,TRBJ2-1,TGTGCCAGCAGCCAGAGGACAGGGACCTACAATGAGCAGTTCTTC,CASSQRTGTYNEQFF